These 2 T cell receptor beta chains share one sample of origin, sequenced in a study of spatial heterogeneity in lung cancer. TCRdb processed the 5' RACE reads anew with MiXCR; each CDR3 protein has one entry. Among just under 95,000 distinct CDR3 sequences, approximately 12% were seen once, and the ten largest hold just over 40%. Time point given: sample taken at primary tumor resection. Material: PBMCs, obtained at surgery. The receptors were sampled from a male donor with early-stage non-small cell lung cancer.

V gene TRBV4-1 combines with J gene TRBJ1-1; 11 nucleotides match TRBD1. Germline lookup yields CDR1 MGHRA and CDR2 YSYEKL. Germline trimming cut 0 bases from V and 6 bases from J; bases unmatched to any gene: 9. The CDR3 contains 17 residues. CDR3 region: CASSQERAGQGAPEAFF. The CDR3 DNA is TGCGCCAGCAGCCAAGAAAGGGCAGGACAGGGGGCTCCTGAAGCTTTCTTT.

This clonotype was counted a few times. V usage is TRBV6-5 and J usage is TRBJ1-1; no reliable D call. CDR1 and CDR2 (germline): MNHEY, SVGAGI. With 5 bases removed from V and 0 bases from J, the gap between germline ends came to 10 bases. The CDR3 has 14 residues. The CDR3 DNA reads TGTGCCAGCAGTCCGTTGGGCTTGAACACTGAAGCTTTCTTT. As protein: CASSPLGLNTEAFF.